Described below is a single T cell receptor beta chain sequence and its context. This sample stems from a study of CD4 and CD8 cells across lung adenocarcinoma regions. TCRdb fed the PCR reads into MiXCR, producing one record per CDR3 protein. Of around 20,000 distinct CDR3 sequences listed, roughly half are singletons. Donors had localized lung adenocarcinoma, a non-small cell lung cancer. V was cut by 6 bases and J by 1 base, with 13 bases left in between. This CDR3 is built from 15 residues. The germline CDR1 and CDR2 sequences are MNHNS and SASEGT. The J gene is TRBJ1-5, the V gene TRBV6-1, with D perhaps TRBD1 (5 bases). The receptor's source is a female donor with lung adenocarcinoma. The CD4 and CD8 labels of this study may be unreliable. The sequencing input was CD8+ T cells from the center of a lung tumor. The CDR3 region has the DNA TGTGCCAGCAGGGCACTGAGGGGAAGCAATCAGCCCCAGCATTTT. Its translation: CASRALRGSNQPQHF.